This T cell receptor beta chain was recovered during a study of cytomegalovirus exposure and HLA in healthy donors. General study findings and limits: Later analysis identified a missense DCLRE1C variant that was linked to TCR beta V- and J-gene trimming.

Amplification used 60 Vbeta primers and 13 Jbeta primers. Here immunoSEQ multiplex PCR was the method, and the copy in TCRdb shows in-frame clones only, minus some. The sample records 90,000 to 110,000 clones, 77% being singletons. V was clipped by 4 bases and J by 3 bases; unmatched bases: 8. Germline V gene lookup returns CDR1 MGHRA and CDR2 YSYEKL. The CDR3 sequence is 15 residues long. Details on this clone: Its antigen is not known.

The source is a woman aged 40 to 55 in good health and CMV-seropositive. The chain has TRBV4-1 and TRBJ1-2; TRBD1 matches at 7 bases. The sequencing input was PBMCs. The CDR3 DNA follows: TGCGCCAGCAGCCGCTCTTCCACAGGGGACTATGGCTACACCTTC. Protein product: CASSRSSTGDYGYTF.